The 21 T cell receptor beta chains below were found in one sample sequenced in a study of T-cell reconstitution after alpha-beta-depleted transplantation in children listed by TCRdb under 2016. The library was made by PCR. Sequencing was carried out with an Illumina HiSeq 2500. TCR libraries were prepared with molecular barcoding, using unique molecular identifiers to normalize TCRbeta repertoire quantification. In TCRdb, the public reads were trimmed at Q25 with fastp and aligned with MiXCR, with productive beta chains retained. Each CDR3 protein appears once, grouped with its most common genes and DNA. The sample profile shows over 200,000 distinct CDR3 sequences; approximately 10% of them were found once. Of the sample, around 6% falls within the top ten clones. Sample: PBMCs from the stem cell graft donor, taken from the stem cell graft. The receptors shown here come from a human donor who donated a stem cell graft to a child with acute lymphoblastic leukemia.

This clonotype has a handful of counts. This chain links TRBV28 with TRBJ2-4; possibly TRBD1 for D (5 bases). The CDR3 spans 14 residues. Trimming removed 7 bases at V and 8 bases at J, with 18 bases between. Germline V gene lookup returns CDR1 MDHEN and CDR2 SYDVKM. The CDR3 bases are TGTGCCAGCACATATCGACAGCCCGAGCACATTCAGTACTTC. Translating gives CASTYRQPEHIQYF.

The V and J genes are TRBV5-6 and TRBJ2-7; 7 nucleotides agree with TRBD1. This CDR3 is 15 amino acids long. Losses at the gene ends were 2 bases for V and 3 bases for J; bases not matched to a gene: 8. Per the germline V gene, CDR1 is SGHDT and CDR2 is YYEEEE. The CDR3 is CASSFTGTDLYEQYF. The DNA of the CDR3 is TGTGCCAGCAGCTTCACCGGGACAGATCTCTACGAGCAGTACTTC.

V usage is TRBV20-1 and J usage is TRBJ1-2; D might be TRBD1 (5 bases). CDR1 DFQATT and CDR2 SNEGSKA come from the germline V gene (reference sequence). The CDR3 is made up of 12 amino acids. CDR3 residues: CRTGRSRVGYTF. The CDR3, as DNA: TGCAGAACAGGCCGCTCCAGGGTCGGCTACACCTTC.

The chain couples TRBV2 to TRBJ2-7; no firm D call. The germline gives CDR1 SNHLY, CDR2 FYNNEI. The CDR3 has 13 residues. V was cut by 2 bases and J by 6 bases, with 11 bases left in between. CDR3 region: CASSESSISEQYF. The CDR3 DNA is TGTGCCAGCAGTGAATCTTCGATAAGCGAGCAGTACTTC.

This clonotype was seen ten or more times. This rearrangement joins TRBV3-1 to TRBJ1-6, with TRBD1 matching 7 bases. The trim removed 4 bases at V and 5 bases at J, leaving 5 bases unmatched. The CDR3 has 15 residues. Germline V lookup: CDR1 LGHDT, CDR2 YNNKEL (reference sequence). CDR3: CASSRIGTDNSPLHF. The CDR3 DNA reads TGTGCCAGCAGCCGAATAGGGACAGATAATTCACCCCTCCACTTT.

This clonotype was counted many times. DNA for the CDR3: TGTGCCAGCAGCCCTCGAACCGACAGACTTCCCACAGATACGCAGTATTTT. This codes for CASSPRTDRLPTDTQYF. The chain links TRBV7-2 to TRBJ2-3; the D gene is possibly TRBD1 (5 bases). From germline, CDR1 is SGHTA and CDR2 FQGNSA. This CDR3 region has 17 residues. Trimming took 5 bases from V and 2 from J, leaving 20 bases between them.

This clonotype has more than one count but fewer than ten. The chain combines TRBV9 with TRBJ1-6; 10 nucleotides line up with TRBD1. The germline gives CDR1 SGDLS, CDR2 YYNGEE. CDR3 size: 17 residues. V shed 3 bases and J 4 bases; nucleotides not matched to a gene: 7. The DNA for the CDR3 is TGTGCCAGCAGCGGGACCGGGACAGGGGTTTATAATTCACCCCTCCACTTT. It codes for CASSGTGTGVYNSPLHF. Supplemented by reference TRBV9 and TRBJ1-6, the full variable domain reads DSGVTQTPKHLITATGQRVTLRCSPRSGDLSVYWYQQSLDQGLQFLIQYYNGEERAKGNILERFSAQQFPDLHSELNLSSLELGDSALYFCASSGTGTGVYNSPLHFGNGTRLTVT.

This clonotype was detected ten times or more. The chain has TRBV7-2 and TRBJ2-2, with D unresolved. V lost 4 bases and J 2 bases, leaving 5 bases between the germline ends. Germline CDR1 reads SGHTA; CDR2 reads FQGNSA. The CDR3 sequence is 13 residues long. The CDR3: CASSSPNTGELFF. CDR3 sequence (DNA): TGTGCCAGCAGCTCACCTAACACCGGGGAGCTGTTTTTT.

This clonotype was recorded a few times. This chain uses TRBV10-3 with TRBJ2-4; 10 bases fit TRBD2. Germline CDR1 ENHRY, CDR2 SYGVKD. V lost 5 bases to trimming and J lost 3 bases; unmatched junction nucleotides: 4. The CDR3 runs to 15 residues. CDR3 region: CAISSGGDGKNIQYF. The CDR3 region has the DNA TGTGCCATCAGTAGCGGGGGGGATGGCAAAAACATTCAGTACTTC.

This clonotype has a count of ten or more. The chain is built from TRBV7-2 and TRBJ1-5; no definite D call. From germline, CDR1 is SGHTA and CDR2 FQGNSA. This CDR3 comprises 14 residues. Trimming removed 1 base at V and 4 bases at J, with 8 bases between. The chain's CDR3 is CASSLERGNQPQHF. CDR3 DNA sequence: TGTGCCAGCAGCTTAGAGCGGGGAAATCAGCCCCAGCATTTT.

This clonotype has just a few counts. J is TRBJ1-2 and V is TRBV29-1; D may be TRBD1 (5 bases). This CDR3 is 13 amino acids long. The germline CDR1 and CDR2 sequences are SQVTM and ANQGSEA. Trimming took off 7 bases at V and 8 bases at J, with 20 bases between the two ends. The CDR3 is CSARSGRAGGYTF. The CDR3 nucleotides read TGCAGCGCCCGATCGGGCAGGGCGGGGGGCTACACCTTC. Full variable domain (missing parts from reference TRBV29-1 and TRBJ1-2): SAVISQKPSRDICQRGTSLTIQCQVDSQVTMMFWYRQQPGQSLTLIATANQGSEATYESGFVIDKFPISRPNLTFSTLTVSNMSPEDSSIYLCSARSGRAGGYTFGSGTRLTVV.

In its sample, this clonotype was seen many times. The rearrangement links TRBV28 to TRBJ1-2; the match to TRBD1 covers 9 bases. In germline, CDR1 is MDHEN, CDR2 SYDVKM. The CDR3 is 14 residues long. J was trimmed by 13 bases and V by 8 bases; bases with no gene match: 17. CDR3 DNA sequence: TGTGCCAGCGTAAGTCCGGGACAGGGTCTCGCTTCCACCTTC. Its translation: CASVSPGQGLASTF.

This clonotype was seen at least ten times. The rearrangement joins TRBV12-3 or TRBV12-4 to TRBJ2-2; D unclear. With 5 bases removed from V and 1 base from J, the gap between germline ends came to 8 bases. This CDR3 has 14 residues. CDR3 residues: CASSTDGNTGELFF. For the CDR3, the DNA is TGTGCCAGCAGTACGGACGGGAACACCGGGGAGCTGTTTTTT.

This rearrangement joins TRBV5-1 to TRBJ1-2; weak D call: TRBD1 (5 bases). V lost 0 bases to trimming and J lost 4 bases, with 13 bases between them. The CDR3 has 15 residues. Looked up from germline, CDR1 is SGHRS and CDR2 is YFSETQ. In DNA form, the CDR3 reads TGCGCCAGCAGCTTGGACACTTCGCAGGGCTATGGCTACACCTTC. Its protein is CASSLDTSQGYGYTF.

This clonotype was seen a handful of times. The V gene is TRBV27, the J gene TRBJ1-2; TRBD1 matches at 7 bases. The CDR3 spans 13 residues. From germline, CDR1 is MNHEY and CDR2 SMNVEV (reference sequence). V trimming: 5 bases; J trimming: 9 bases; junction bases outside the gene matches: 9. In DNA, the CDR3 is TGTGCCAGCAGTCAAAGACAGGGTACTAGCTACACCTTC. This translates into CASSQRQGTSYTF.

The chain recombines TRBV5-1 with TRBJ2-2; tentative D call: TRBD1 (6 bases). Germline CDR1 reads SGHRS; CDR2 reads YFSETQ. Trimming took off 0 bases at V and 6 bases at J, with 12 bases between the two ends. The CDR3 is 15 amino acids. CDR3 in amino acids: CASSLVGAGAGELFF. In DNA, the CDR3 is TGCGCCAGCAGCTTGGTGGGGGCTGGCGCCGGGGAGCTGTTTTTT.

The chain couples TRBV7-2 to TRBJ1-2; 8 nucleotides align to TRBD1. V dropped 6 bases and J dropped 5; count of bases not matched to a gene: 5. The CDR3 contains 13 residues. Germline CDR1 reads SGHTA; CDR2 reads FQGNSA. The CDR3 DNA follows: TGTGCCAGCAGGGGTGGACAGGGTTATGGCTACACCTTC. Residues: CASRGGQGYGYTF.

The sample holds a few counts of this clonotype. V is TRBV13 and J is TRBJ1-5, with 8 positions matching TRBD1. This CDR3 is 15 amino acids long. Per the germline V gene, CDR1 is PRHDT and CDR2 is FYEKMQ (reference sequence). V shed 4 bases, J shed 7 bases, and the junction held 9 bases outside the gene matches. CDR3 amino acids: CASSYGQGRGQPQHF. The CDR3 DNA reads as TGTGCCAGCAGCTACGGACAGGGAAGAGGACAGCCCCAGCATTTT.

This clonotype was seen at least ten times. The chain employs TRBV12-3 or TRBV12-4 and TRBJ1-1; tentatively, D is TRBD1 (6 bases). Trimming took off 6 bases at V and 5 bases at J, with 13 bases between the two ends. The CDR3 length is 13 residues. CDR3 protein: CASSTTQGTEAFF. Here the CDR3 DNA reads TGTGCCAGCAGCACTACCCAGGGGACTGAAGCTTTCTTT.

The genes are TRBV6-1 and TRBJ2-5; 7 positions agree with TRBD2. Per germline, CDR1 MNHNS and CDR2 SASEGT. CDR3 length: 15 residues. V trimming: 2 bases; J trimming: 1 base; junction bases outside the gene matches: 4. The CDR3, as DNA: TGTGCCAGCAGTGAATGGTGGGGGGGCCAAGAGACCCAGTACTTC. Its protein product is CASSEWWGGQETQYF.

This clonotype was found many times. The J gene is TRBJ1-1, the V gene TRBV11-2, with a tentative D call TRBD1 (6 bases). Germline V gives CDR1 SGHAT, CDR2 FQNNGV. This CDR3 contains 14 residues. The V gene lost 7 bases and the J gene lost 9 bases, with 21 bases spanning the gap. CDR3 in amino acids: CASTIDGGTSKAFF. Here the CDR3 DNA reads TGTGCCAGCACCATCGACGGGGGGACAAGCAAAGCTTTCTTT.